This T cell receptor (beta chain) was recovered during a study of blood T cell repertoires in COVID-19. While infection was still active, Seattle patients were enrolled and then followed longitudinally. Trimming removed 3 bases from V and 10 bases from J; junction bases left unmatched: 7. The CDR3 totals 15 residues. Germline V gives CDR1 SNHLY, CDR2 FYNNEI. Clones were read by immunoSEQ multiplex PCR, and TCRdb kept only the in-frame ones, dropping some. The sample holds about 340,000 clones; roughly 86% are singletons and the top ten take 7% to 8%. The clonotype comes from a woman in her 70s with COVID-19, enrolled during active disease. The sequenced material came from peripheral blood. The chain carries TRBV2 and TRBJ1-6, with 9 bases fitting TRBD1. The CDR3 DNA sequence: TGTGCCAGCAGTGAGCAGGGACAGGGTGGCTCACCCCTCCACTTT. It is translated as CASSEQGQGGSPLHF.